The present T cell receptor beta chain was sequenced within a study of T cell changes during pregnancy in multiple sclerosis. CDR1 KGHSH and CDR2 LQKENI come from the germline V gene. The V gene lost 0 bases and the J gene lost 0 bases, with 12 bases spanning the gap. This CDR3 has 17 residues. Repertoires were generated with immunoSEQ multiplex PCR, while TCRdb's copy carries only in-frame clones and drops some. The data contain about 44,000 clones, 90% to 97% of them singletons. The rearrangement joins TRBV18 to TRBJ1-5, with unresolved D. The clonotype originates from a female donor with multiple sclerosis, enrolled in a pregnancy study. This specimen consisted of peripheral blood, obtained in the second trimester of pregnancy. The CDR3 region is CASSPPGGLDSNQPQHF. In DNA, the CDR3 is TGTGCCAGCTCACCACCGGGAGGGTTGGATAGCAATCAGCCCCAGCATTTT. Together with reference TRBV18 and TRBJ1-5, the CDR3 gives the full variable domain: NAGVMQNPRHLVRRRGQEARLRCSPMKGHSHVYWYRQLPEEGLKFMVYLQKENIIDESGMPKERFSAEFPKEGPSILRIQQVVRGDSAAYFCASSPPGGLDSNQPQHFGDGTRLSIL.